Sequencing of this T cell receptor (beta chain) was carried out in a study of response to subunit inactivated influenza vaccine. Looked up from germline, CDR1 is PRHDT and CDR2 is FYEKMQ (reference sequence). V lost 1 base and J lost 6; bases outside the gene matches: 1. The CDR3 consists of 13 residues. This clonotype appeared a few times. From the RT-PCR reads, TCRdb called clonotypes with MiXCR, one entry per CDR3 protein. Counted here are fewer than 700,000 distinct CDR3 sequences, 10% to 15% occurring once; the ten biggest clones make up roughly 14%. The sequence was obtained from a man over 45 who received an inactivated influenza vaccine. V gene TRBV13 combines with J gene TRBJ1-1; 8 bases are a match to TRBD1. The specimen was PBMCs from blood, collected roughly 47 days after vaccination. For the CDR3, the DNA is TGTGCCAGCAGCTTAGCCAGGGGGCCTGAAGCTTTCTTT. Amino acids: CASSLARGPEAFF.